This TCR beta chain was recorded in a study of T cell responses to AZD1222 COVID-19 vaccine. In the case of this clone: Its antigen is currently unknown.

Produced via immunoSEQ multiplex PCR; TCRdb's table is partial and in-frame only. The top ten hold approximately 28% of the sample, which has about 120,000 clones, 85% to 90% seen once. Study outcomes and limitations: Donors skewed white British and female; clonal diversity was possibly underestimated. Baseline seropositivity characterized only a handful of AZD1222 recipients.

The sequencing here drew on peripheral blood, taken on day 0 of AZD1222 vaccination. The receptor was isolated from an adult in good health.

CDR3 sequence: CAWSGERGPNPTSNQPQHF. The CDR3 bases are TGTGCCTGGAGTGGAGAGCGGGGACCCAACCCCACGAGCAATCAGCCCCAGCATTTT. V and J are TRBV30 and TRBJ1-5; weak D call: TRBD1 (5 bases). In germline, CDR1 is GTSNPN, CDR2 SVGIG (reference sequence). V gave up 1 base and J gave up 1 base, with 23 bases separating them. The CDR3 is 19 residues long.